The T cell receptor (beta chain) under discussion was sequenced for a study of T cells after yellow fever vaccination (dated by TCRdb to the late 2010s). Background on the whole study: The SMART-Seq v4 Ultra Low Input RNA kit was used to prepare libraries from fractions with low cell numbers. To follow T-cell clones before and after primary and booster YFV17D yellow fever vaccination, bulk TCR alpha and beta repertoires were sequenced over time. Blood was collected at multiple timepoints before and after primary and secondary immunization, and bulk PBMC replicates and cell subsets were isolated. Two healthy male donors, one aged 18 to 29 and one aged 30 to 39 years, were included in the cohort.

Sequencing used an Illumina NovaSeq 6000. TCR cDNA was made using 5'RACE template switching, a step that added a universal primer site and unique molecular identifiers. Priming of cDNA synthesis was performed from both the TCR alpha and TCR beta constant segments. Libraries were amplified in two PCR steps, with sample barcodes and sequencing adapters added in the second step. Libraries were sequenced on Illumina HiSeq 2500 (2x100 bp) or NovaSeq (2x150 bp). Per the original workflow: Reads were demultiplexed and collapsed into UMI consensus sequences with MIGEC, and V(D)J alignment was performed with MiXCR. Vaccine-responding clonotypes were defined with edgeR using replicate PBMC samples, requiring FDR below 0.01 and a log2 fold change above 5 up to day 15. Each bulk clonotype received a CD4 or CD8 identity based on whether the sequenced CD4 or CD8 repertoire contained that clonotype at higher abundance. In TCRdb, the public reads were trimmed at Q25 with fastp and aligned with MiXCR, with productive beta chains retained. A single entry per CDR3 protein holds the most common genes and DNA from its merged rows. TCRdb assigned the V and J calls; the authors' analysis was not used. The sample records roughly 330,000 distinct CDR3 sequences, about 4% of which are singletons. Jointly, the top ten make up roughly a quarter of the sample.

The sample's treatment or condition label, in plain terms: live attenuated yellow fever vaccine strain. Two biological replicates of bulk PBMCs were collected at each blood-draw timepoint. PBMCs were isolated from peripheral blood using a standard Ficoll-Paque protocol. TriZol was used to extract RNA from bulk PBMCs, from CD4 and CD8 fractions, and from dextramer-positive and dextramer-negative fractions. General conclusions and limits of the study: Only a couple of donors were included in the study, so the extent to which the findings can be generalized is limited. The secondary T-cell response was found to be weaker but faster than the primary response, with a peak reached on day 5 rather than on day 15. A small share of clonotypes occurred in both CD4 and CD8 compartments, likely arising from convergent recombination. After the booster, most of the clones that had expanded following primary vaccination were detected again (roughly 96% of CD4 and roughly nine tenths of CD8), which suggests that memory was broadly maintained. Because abundant contaminating clonotypes from the bulk population could be contained in FACS-sorted repertoires, computational filtering was required.

This clonotype was counted many times. The target of this receptor is not known. No much larger clone is present one base from it, and per-base qualities are unavailable. The clonotype was recovered from a man between 18 and 35 years old who received the YFV17D yellow fever vaccine. The sequences come from PBMCs, collected 5 days after the yellow fever booster vaccination.

The encoded CDR3 is CASSRTGSSGANVLTF. The nucleotide sequence reads as follows: TGTGCCAGCAGTCGTACAGGTTCCTCTGGGGCCAACGTCCTGACTTTC. The chain is assembled from TRBV28 and TRBJ2-6; a tentative D match to TRBD1 spans 5 bases. The germline V gene provides CDR1 MDHEN and CDR2 SYDVKM. Trimming takes 5 bases from V and 0 bases from J, and the germline ends sit 11 bases apart. The CDR3 contains 16 residues, cysteine and phenylalanine counted. Only the CDR3 part of the read is kept: 48 bases, read in frame from the first base.